One sample yielded the 9 T cell receptor beta chains listed below, sequenced in a study of graft-versus-host responses after intestinal transplantation. For these receptors, no antigen is known. Clones were read by immunoSEQ multiplex PCR, and TCRdb kept only the in-frame ones, dropping some. The data contain roughly 34,000 clones, 94% of them singletons. The specimen comprised unstimulated CD4+ T cells sorted from spleen or lymph node cells, sampled before transplant. The receptors here all came from a human donor who was the organ donor for an intestinal transplant.

The rearrangement links TRBV11-2 to TRBJ1-3; TRBD1 agrees at 7 bases. With 3 bases clipped from V and 4 bases from J, the junction kept 3 bases outside the gene matches. CDR3 length: 14 residues. CDR1 is SGHAT and CDR2 is FQNNGV in the germline V gene. CDR3 region: CASSFTGVGNTIYF. The DNA for the CDR3 is TGTGCCAGCAGCTTTACAGGGGTGGGAAACACCATATATTTT. Based on the CDR3 plus reference TRBV11-2 and TRBJ1-3, the full variable domain is EAGVAQSPRYKIIEKRQSVAFWCNPISGHATLYWYQQILGQGPKLLIQFQNNGVVDDSQLPKDRFSAERLKGVDSTLKIQPAKLEDSAVYLCASSFTGVGNTIYFGEGSWLTVV.

The chain uses TRBV11-3 and TRBJ2-1, with D hard to call. The CDR3 loop spans 12 amino acids. Per germline, CDR1 SGHNT and CDR2 YENEEA. Trimming shortened V by 1 base and J by 6 bases, and 4 bases separated the two germline ends. This CDR3 reads CASSLGSNEQFF. CDR3 DNA sequence: TGTGCCAGCAGCTTAGGGTCCAATGAGCAGTTCTTC.

The table lists this clone with a count of one. The chain carries TRBV11-3 and TRBJ2-2; 8 nucleotides align to TRBD2. This CDR3 region has 17 residues. V lost 2 bases to trimming and J lost 0 bases; unmatched junction nucleotides: 5. CDR1 is SGHNT and CDR2 is YENEEA in the germline V gene. The CDR3 DNA follows: TGTGCCAGCAGCTTAAGGTCAGCGGGGGCGAACACCGGGGAGCTGTTTTTT. It translates to CASSLRSAGANTGELFF.

This chain joins TRBV4-2 and TRBJ1-2; D perhaps matches TRBD1 (6 bases). CDR1 is LGHNA, CDR2 YNFKEQ, per germline. CDR3 size: 15 residues. V lost 0 bases and J 5 bases, leaving 13 bases between the germline ends. The CDR3 DNA reads TGTGCCAGCAGCCAAGATCAGGGGAACAGTTATGGCTACACCTTC. The encoded protein is CASSQDQGNSYGYTF.

The gene calls are TRBV11-2 and TRBJ2-4; tentatively, D is TRBD2 (6 bases). V lost 2 bases and J lost 6, with 17 bases in between. Germline CDR1 SGHAT, CDR2 FQNNGV. CDR3 size: 16 residues. The CDR3 region has the DNA TGTGCCAGCAGCTTATGGGGAGGAACAACAACAAACATTCAGTACTTC. Its protein is CASSLWGGTTTNIQYF. Full variable domain (remainder filled in from reference TRBV11-2 and TRBJ2-4): EAGVAQSPRYKIIEKRQSVAFWCNPISGHATLYWYQQILGQGPKLLIQFQNNGVVDDSQLPKDRFSAERLKGVDSTLKIQPAKLEDSAVYLCASSLWGGTTTNIQYFGAGTRLSVL.

The gene calls are TRBV5-1 and TRBJ2-1; TRBD2 matches 8 bases. Looked up from germline, CDR1 is SGHRS and CDR2 is YFSETQ. V shed 5 bases, J shed 3 bases, and the junction held 4 bases outside the gene matches. This CDR3 is 14 amino acids long. CDR3 DNA: TGCGCCAGCAGGGAGAGCGGGGGCTACAATGAGCAGTTCTTC. Its protein is CASRESGGYNEQFF.

The chain uses TRBV28 and TRBJ2-7, with D tentatively TRBD2 (6 bases). CDR1 is MDHEN and CDR2 is SYDVKM in the germline V gene. This CDR3 region has 13 residues. V lost 5 bases and J lost 0, with 8 bases in between. CDR3 sequence (DNA): TGTGCCAGCAGTCGGGAGCCCTCCTACGAGCAGTACTTC. Protein: CASSREPSYEQYF.

This chain connects TRBV4-3 to TRBJ1-2; weak D call: TRBD1 (6 bases). The CDR3 length is 17 residues. The V end lost 0 bases, the J end lost 2 bases, and 16 bases lay between the germline ends. Looked up from germline, CDR1 is LGHNA and CDR2 is YSLEER. CDR3 protein: CASSQETPGGRNYGYTF. CDR3 sequence (DNA): TGCGCCAGCAGCCAAGAAACCCCTGGGGGGCGCAACTATGGCTACACCTTC.

The chain joins TRBV5-1 to TRBJ1-1; D may be TRBD1 (6 bases). Looked up from germline, CDR1 is SGHRS and CDR2 is YFSETQ. The length of the CDR3 is 15 residues. Between the trimmed V and J ends, which lost 4 bases and 0 bases, there was a span of 13 bases. The CDR3 DNA sequence: TGCGCCAGCAGCAGAGGGGGACCAATGAACACTGAAGCTTTCTTT. Its translation: CASSRGGPMNTEAFF.